The subject of this entry is one TCR beta chain. The sample originates from a study of blood T cell repertoires in COVID-19. Study as a whole: Samples of COVID-19 (acute and convalescent) were obtained from the United States, Italy and Spain. In each case, the material was cDNA or gDNA derived from T cells, B-cell-depleted T cells, or PBMCs.

Trimming left V 1 base short and J 3 bases short, with 7 bases between. Looked up from germline, CDR1 is SGHAT and CDR2 is FQNNGV. The CDR3 loop spans 13 amino acids. Per the original data handling: Using reference gene primer amplification, nucleated cell counts were estimated. Sequenced by immunoSEQ multiplex PCR; TCRdb stores in-frame clones only, minus some. V and J calls plus clone size are reproduced from that table; the DNA served to infer D and trimming. The data hold 50,000 to 75,000 clones, with about 78% observed a single time. This sequence joins TRBV11-2 and TRBJ2-7, with D perhaps TRBD2 (5 bases). Sequenced material: peripheral blood. This clonotype was obtained from a man at least 80 years old with active or convalescent COVID-19. The CDR3 DNA follows: TGTGCCAGCAGCTTAGGAGGAGGCTACGAGCAGTACTTC. Translated: CASSLGGGYEQYF.